This T cell receptor (beta chain) was identified in a study of blood T cell repertoires in COVID-19 (dated by TCRdb to 2019 to 2021). Broadly, across the study: Collaborator samples came from the United States, Italy and Spain and covered acute and convalescent phases of COVID-19. The material from the prospective study consisted of cDNA or gDNA derived from T cells, B-cell-depleted T cells, or PBMCs. Deeply sampled blood TCRbeta repertoires from subjects exposed to, actively infected with, or recovered from COVID-19 were included in the dataset. The repertoires were released in a freely available public database meant as a resource for research on the immune response to SARS-CoV-2. The samples were drawn from two sources: the first 160 participants of the ongoing ImmuneRACE study, and over 1,000 subjects contributed by 6 global collaborators. A de-identified subject ID, COVID-19 status, age in years and sex were almost always included in the sample metadata. Where available, HLA class I and class II types were taken from metadata supplied by the sample provider and were not determined by assay-based typing.

The full study reports these points: Clinical and demographic metadata were provided uncurated, with the amount varying by source and participant.

TCRbeta CDR3 regions were amplified from genomic DNA by means of the immunoSEQ Assay, a bias-controlled multiplex PCR. Turning to the authors' computational methods: The number of nucleated cells in each sample was estimated by amplification of reference gene primers within the assay. Sequence reads were collapsed and filtered to measure the absolute abundance of every unique TCRbeta CDR3 rearrangement. Productive Simpson clonality was computed per sample as the square root of Simpson's diversity index over productive rearrangements. TCRdb's version of the immuneACCESS table is confined to in-frame rearrangements and falls short of the full clone set. An unresolved V gene accounts for under half of the shortfall where checked; the remainder is of unknown origin. That table is the source of V, J and clone size, and D and trimming were worked out from the DNA. The sample records 140,000 to 150,000 clones, 75% to 90% of which are singletons. The ten largest clonotypes hold under 3.5% of the sample.

For this chain, trimming is 3 bases at the V end and 7 bases at the J end, and the number of junction bases without a gene match is 4. The CDR3 holds 14 amino acids from the cysteine to the phenylalanine. Only the CDR3 part of the read is kept: 42 bases, read in frame from the first base. In the germline V gene, CDR1 corresponds to SGHTA and CDR2 to FQGNSA. Comment on this clone: This receptor's antigen is unknown. No much larger clonotype is one base removed from it; base qualities were not supplied.

The collaborating institutions used their own protocols to collect whole blood in K2EDTA tubes. For TCRbeta analysis, collaborator samples were shipped as frozen whole blood, as isolated PBMCs, or as DNA extracted from either sample type. The sequence derives from a woman aged 60 to 75 with active COVID-19. The sample taken for sequencing was peripheral blood. The rearrangement combines TRBV7-2 with TRBJ2-2; TRBD2 matches 8 bases in the middle. The CDR3 is CASSFGLAGGELFF. The nucleotide sequence is TGTGCCAGCAGCTTCGGACTAGCTGGCGGGGAGCTGTTTTTT.